The 29 T cell receptor beta chains in this list originate from one sample, sequenced in a study of shared clonotypes between healthy human individuals. Profiled with immunoSEQ multiplex PCR; TCRdb holds only in-frame clones, not every one. The data contain hundreds of thousands of clones, approximately 92% of them seen just once; the ten biggest clones take up nearly 25%. In the naive CD8 group, cells lacked CD45RO and were positively selected for CCR7, so terminally differentiated effector memory CD45RA+ cells were left out. Sequencing was performed on naive CD8+ T cells sorted from blood. The source of these receptors is a man aged 25 to 45 in good health.

This clone occurred once. This CDR3 is CASSLIPGQGKKDTEAFF. The DNA for the CDR3 is TGTGCCAGCAGCTTAATACCGGGACAGGGTAAGAAGGACACTGAAGCTTTCTTT. The chain joins TRBV7-6 to TRBJ1-1; 9 bases fit TRBD1. Germline V gene lookup returns CDR1 SGHVS and CDR2 FNYEAQ. With V trimmed by 2 bases and J by 3 bases, 13 bases remained unmatched. The CDR3 runs to 18 residues. Drawing the rest from reference TRBV7-6 and TRBJ1-1, the complete variable domain is GAGVSQSPRYKVTKRGQDVALRCDPISGHVSLYWYRQALGQGPEFLTYFNYEAQQDKSGLPNDRFSAERPEGSISTLTIQRTEQRDSAMYRCASSLIPGQGKKDTEAFFGQGTRLTVV.

Notes on this clone: This may be a read error, as it is one base from a much larger clone. The gene calls are TRBV5-5 and TRBJ2-5, with TRBD2 matching over 10 bases. Germline loops: CDR1 SGHKS, CDR2 YYEKEE (reference sequence). This CDR3 contains 16 residues. The CDR3 DNA sequence: TGTGCCAACAGCCCTTGGACTAGCGGTTCTCAAGAGACCCAGTACTTC. Protein sequence: CANSPWTSGSQETQYF.

This chain connects TRBV6-5 to TRBJ2-7; D possibly corresponds to TRBD2 (6 bases). The ends were cut back, 0 bases at V and 2 bases at J, with 14 bases in the middle. The germline CDR1 and CDR2 sequences are MNHEY and SVGAGI. This CDR3 has 16 residues. The CDR3 DNA is TGTGCCAGCAGTTACTCGTCCTCAGGGACTCCCTACGAGCAGTACTTC. Translation gives CASSYSSSGTPYEQYF.

On this clone itself: A much larger clone differs from this one at a single base, so this may be a read error. The rearrangement links TRBV28 to TRBJ2-7, with no clear D. Germline V gene data show CDR1 as MDHEN and CDR2 as SYDVKM. V was cut by 5 bases and J by 3 bases, with 5 bases left in between. This CDR3 has 11 amino acids. CDR3 loop: CASSENYEQYF. CDR3 DNA: TGTGCCAGCAGTGAGAACTACGAGCAGTACTTC.

The CDR3 coding sequence is TGTGCCAGCAGCTTGGGACCGGGGAAGCCCGGGGAGCTGTTTTTT. This sequence encodes CASSLGPGKPGELFF. The J gene is TRBJ2-2, the V gene TRBV7-6; D might be TRBD1 or TRBD2, each matching 5 bases. The germline V gene encodes CDR1 SGHVS and CDR2 FNYEAQ. The CDR3 has 15 amino acids. V lost 3 bases and J lost 6, with 14 bases in between.

The chain couples TRBV6-1 to TRBJ2-7, with D unresolved. Between the trimmed V and J ends, which lost 6 bases and 2 bases, there was a span of 11 bases. The CDR3 runs 13 residues. Germline CDR1 is MNHNS and CDR2 is SASEGT. The CDR3 loop reads CASSDQPTYEQYF. CDR3 nucleotides: TGTGCCAGCAGCGACCAGCCAACCTACGAGCAGTACTTC.

The gene calls are TRBV19 and TRBJ2-3; TRBD2 aligns across 7 bases. V was clipped by 0 bases and J by 2 bases; unmatched bases: 8. Germline V gene lookup returns CDR1 LNHDA and CDR2 SQIVND (reference sequence). The CDR3 length is 17 residues. CDR3 nucleotide sequence: TGTGCCAGTAGTATAGATCCCGCGGGAGCGGCCACAGATACGCAGTATTTT. This sequence encodes CASSIDPAGAATDTQYF.

V gene TRBV29-1 combines with J gene TRBJ1-2; 7 bases are a match to TRBD1. V shed 2 bases and J 8 bases; nucleotides not matched to a gene: 11. The CDR3 consists of 14 residues. The V gene's germline CDR1 is SQVTM and CDR2 ANQGSEA. CDR3 sequence reads: CSVEPDRSLVGYTF. The CDR3 nucleotides read TGCAGCGTTGAACCGGACAGGAGCTTAGTGGGCTACACCTTC. Full variable domain (missing parts from reference TRBV29-1 and TRBJ1-2): SAVISQKPSRDICQRGTSLTIQCQVDSQVTMMFWYRQQPGQSLTLIATANQGSEATYESGFVIDKFPISRPNLTFSTLTVSNMSPEDSSIYLCSVEPDRSLVGYTFGSGTRLTVV.

The CDR3 region has the DNA TGTGCCAGCAGTTTGAGCTGGGCCAACGTCCTGACTTTC. This encodes CASSLSWANVLTF. The chain uses TRBV27 and TRBJ2-6; D is uncertain. V was trimmed by 3 bases and J by 5 bases, leaving 5 bases between them. The CDR3 has 13 residues. Germline CDR1 reads MNHEY; CDR2 reads SMNVEV (reference sequence).

This rearrangement joins TRBV4-1 to TRBJ2-1; 8 bases fit TRBD1. Trimming at V came to 8 bases and at J to 7 bases, leaving 16 bases not matched to a gene. Germline CDR1 reads MGHRA; CDR2 reads YSYEKL. The CDR3 runs 16 residues. CDR3 sequence: CASRNGQGGLMNEQFF. The CDR3, as DNA: TGCGCCAGCCGAAACGGACAGGGAGGATTAATGAATGAGCAGTTCTTC.

V is TRBV9 and J is TRBJ2-7, with D possibly called TRBD1 or TRBD2 (5 bases each). The CDR3 totals 11 residues. V was trimmed by 5 bases and J by 9 bases, leaving 12 bases between them. Germline V gives CDR1 SGDLS, CDR2 YYNGEE. CDR3 coding DNA: TGTGCCAGCAGGGGGACGGCAGGGCAGTACTTC. Encoded protein: CASRGTAGQYF.

The chain has TRBV11-3 and TRBJ2-2, with D possibly being TRBD2 (6 bases). The CDR3 runs to 16 residues. V lost 6 bases and J lost 8, with 22 bases in between. The germline V gene has CDR1 SGHNT and CDR2 YENEEA. The CDR3 nucleotides are TGTGCCAGCAGTCCCGGGGGACTTCTCCCCTCGGGGGAGCTGTTTTTT. Amino acid sequence: CASSPGGLLPSGELFF. The whole variable domain, filled in from reference TRBV11-3 and TRBJ2-2, reads EAGVVQSPRYKIIEKKQPVAFWCNPISGHNTLYWYLQNLGQGPELLIRYENEEAVDDSQLPKDRFSAERLKGVDSTLKIQPAELGDSAVYLCASSPGGLLPSGELFFGEGSRLTVL.

The CDR3 DNA reads as TGTGCCAGCAGCTTGGCTCAGGGGAACACAGATACGCAGTATTTT. Translation gives CASSLAQGNTDTQYF. The genes are TRBV5-4 and TRBJ2-3; D is possibly TRBD1 (6 bases). The CDR3 length is 15 residues. Trimming removed 0 bases from V and 2 bases from J, with 10 bases in between. CDR1 is SGHNT, CDR2 YYREEE, per germline (reference sequence).

The V gene is TRBV9, the J gene TRBJ2-1; TRBD1 matches at 10 bases. This CDR3 region has 15 residues. The V gene's germline CDR1 is SGDLS and CDR2 YYNGEE. J lost 7 bases, V lost 4 bases, and 8 bases had no gene match. The CDR3 nucleotides read TGTGCCAGCAGCTCCCGGGACAGGGGCTTGAATGAGCAGTTCTTC. It encodes CASSSRDRGLNEQFF.

This clone was counted ten times or more. The chain uses TRBV27 and TRBJ2-7, with 7 bases identical to TRBD2. The CDR3 runs 18 residues. The V segment lost 3 bases and the J segment 7 bases; nucleotides outside the gene matches: 21. Germline CDR1 MNHEY, CDR2 SMNVEV (reference sequence). In nucleotides, the CDR3 is TGTGCCAGCAGTTTCATTTCGTCTGGCCTAGCGGTACATGGTGAGCAGTACTTC. Amino acids: CASSFISSGLAVHGEQYF.

This clone came up once. The genes are TRBV5-1 and TRBJ2-7; either TRBD1 or TRBD2 may supply D (5 bases each). Germline assignment: CDR1 SGHRS and CDR2 YFSETQ. V was pared by 2 bases and J by 2 bases, with 14 bases between. The length of the CDR3 is 15 residues. The CDR3 here is CASSFGHSGTYEQYF. Here the CDR3 DNA reads TGCGCCAGCAGCTTTGGACACTCCGGGACCTACGAGCAGTACTTC.

This chain connects TRBV29-1 to TRBJ2-7, with TRBD2 identical over 9 bases. The germline gives CDR1 SQVTM, CDR2 ANQGSEA. J was trimmed by 2 bases and V by 0 bases; bases with no gene match: 14. CDR3 length: 18 amino acids. CDR3 residues: CSVEDPGASGKKAYEQYF. CDR3 nucleotides: TGCAGCGTTGAAGATCCAGGGGCTAGCGGGAAGAAGGCCTACGAGCAGTACTTC.

Only one count was recorded for this clone. This chain uses TRBV4-3 with TRBJ2-2; perhaps TRBD1 as D (6 bases). The germline V gene has CDR1 LGHNA and CDR2 YSLEER. V was trimmed by 3 bases and J by 0 bases, leaving 20 bases between them. The CDR3 is made up of 19 amino acids. CDR3 loop: CASSQETGTKISNTGELFF. CDR3 nucleotide sequence: TGCGCCAGCAGCCAGGAAACCGGGACAAAAATCTCGAACACCGGGGAGCTGTTTTTT.

This clone was observed once. V gene TRBV10-1 combines with J gene TRBJ2-7; TRBD1 is a possible D gene (5 bases). The germline V and J ends were trimmed by 0 bases and 3 bases, with 9 bases remaining between them. Per the germline V gene, CDR1 is WNHNN and CDR2 is SYGVQD (reference sequence). This CDR3 has 14 residues. The chain's CDR3 is CASSESTEDYEQYF. The CDR3, as DNA: TGCGCCAGCAGTGAGTCGACAGAGGACTACGAGCAGTACTTC.

The chain joins TRBV29-1 to TRBJ2-7; possible D gene TRBD2, 7 bases. The CDR3 length is 11 residues. Trimming removed 8 bases at V and 4 bases at J, with 12 bases between. Germline CDR1 and CDR2: SQVTM and ANQGSEA. Here the CDR3 DNA reads TGCAGCAGCGGGACAACGTACGAGCAGTACTTC. This translates into CSSGTTYEQYF.

This clone was seen only once. The chain has TRBV15 and TRBJ1-4, with 9 bases aligning to TRBD1. Germline V gene data show CDR1 as LNHNV and CDR2 as YYDKDF (reference sequence). With 4 bases clipped from V and 8 bases from J, the junction kept 5 bases outside the gene matches. This CDR3 is 14 amino acids long. CDR3 coding DNA: TGTGCCACCAGCAATGACAGGGGGAGAGAAAAACTGTTTTTT. Its translation is CATSNDRGREKLFF.

The chain combines TRBV4-1 with TRBJ2-5, with a weak D call TRBD2 (5 bases). This CDR3 is built from 15 residues. Germline V gives CDR1 MGHRA, CDR2 YSYEKL. The V end was cut by 1 base, the J end by 1 base, with 10 bases between. CDR3 in amino acids: CASSQGAAAQETQYF. The CDR3 bases are TGCGCCAGCAGCCAAGGGGCAGCGGCCCAAGAGACCCAGTACTTC.

The chain joins TRBV5-1 to TRBJ1-5; possibly TRBD1 for D (5 bases). V was cut by 4 bases and J by 0 bases, with 14 bases left in between. This CDR3 is built from 16 residues. Germline-derived CDR1 and CDR2 are SGHRS and YFSETQ. CDR3 sequence (DNA): TGCGCCAGCAGCGGGGGACTCGACTATAGCAATCAGCCCCAGCATTTT. Its translation is CASSGGLDYSNQPQHF.

The chain has TRBV10-3 and TRBJ2-3; TRBD2 matches 10 bases. CDR1 and CDR2 from the germline V gene are ENHRY and SYGVKD. The CDR3 covers 13 residues. Unmatched junction bases numbered 4, after V lost 9 bases and J lost 4 bases. The CDR3: CAIAGGPPDTQYF. CDR3 sequence (DNA): TGTGCCATAGCGGGAGGGCCCCCAGATACGCAGTATTTT.

The CDR3 sequence: CASSQPTTTDTQYF. CDR3 coding DNA: TGTGCCAGCAGCCAACCAACTACCACAGATACGCAGTATTTT. The rearrangement links TRBV7-9 to TRBJ2-3; no definite D call. The germline V gene encodes CDR1 SEHNR and CDR2 FQNEAQ (reference sequence). Trimming cost V 5 bases and J 2 bases, with 11 bases left between them. The CDR3 loop spans 14 amino acids.

The chain links TRBV15 to TRBJ2-7; D possibly uses TRBD1 or TRBD2 (5 bases each). Germline V CDR1 and CDR2: LNHNV, YYDKDF (reference sequence). The CDR3 loop spans 18 amino acids. V lost 3 bases and J lost 0, with 21 bases in between. CDR3 amino acids: CATSRTRQIGTGSYEQYF. The CDR3 nucleotides read TGTGCCACCAGCAGGACGCGGCAGATTGGGACGGGCTCCTACGAGCAGTACTTC.

This clone occurred once. This chain connects TRBV6-6 to TRBJ2-7; 8 bases line up with TRBD1. V shed 8 bases, J shed 5 bases, and the junction held 5 bases outside the gene matches. The germline V gene encodes CDR1 MNHNY and CDR2 SVGAGI (reference sequence). The CDR3 has 12 residues. CDR3 DNA: TGTGCCAGCTGGACAGGGACCCACGAGCAGTACTTC. It is translated as CASWTGTHEQYF.

V usage is TRBV2 and J usage is TRBJ2-7, with 10 bases aligning to TRBD1. The trim removed 5 bases at V and 4 bases at J, leaving 5 bases unmatched. The CDR3 is made up of 14 amino acids. Germline V gene data show CDR1 as SNHLY and CDR2 as FYNNEI. This chain's CDR3 is CASSTRTGGYEQYF. CDR3 coding DNA: TGTGCCAGCAGTACCCGGACAGGGGGATACGAGCAGTACTTC.

The chain links TRBV27 to TRBJ2-3; D may correspond to TRBD1 or TRBD2 (5 bases each). Trimming stripped 5 bases from V and 3 bases from J, with 15 bases between. Germline CDR1 reads MNHEY; CDR2 reads SMNVEV (reference sequence). The length of the CDR3 is 15 residues. CDR3 loop: CASSGDDPWTDTQYF. Written as DNA, the CDR3 is TGTGCCAGCAGTGGGGACGATCCGTGGACAGATACGCAGTATTTT.